The 17 T cell receptor beta chains given below trace back to one sample, sequenced in a study of beta chain features in type 1 diabetes. TCRB transcripts that were expressed got sequenced, as all of the isolated RNA had been reverse transcribed. Data came from immunoSEQ multiplex PCR; TCRdb stores just in-frame clones and leaves some out. The data show hundreds of thousands of clones, 11% to 15% seen once. The sample consisted of central memory CD4+ T cells from blood. These receptors were taken from a man aged 30 to 45 in good health.

The genes are TRBV4-1 and TRBJ2-7, with 7 bases identical to TRBD1. The CDR3 contains 14 residues. V shed 5 bases, J shed 6 bases, and the junction held 10 bases outside the gene matches. In germline, CDR1 is MGHRA, CDR2 YSYEKL. This CDR3 is CASSSPGQQPEQYF. CDR3 DNA sequence: TGCGCCAGCAGCTCCCCGGGACAGCAACCCGAGCAGTACTTC.

Only a few counts were recorded for this clone. This chain uses TRBV7-9 with TRBJ2-1, with a possible D match to TRBD1 (6 bases). The CDR3 loop spans 13 amino acids. Germline-derived CDR1 and CDR2 are SEHNR and FQNEAQ (reference sequence). Trimming shortened V by 3 bases and J by 5 bases, and 8 bases separated the two germline ends. CDR3 residues: CASSLDSDNEQFF. In DNA, the CDR3 is TGTGCCAGCAGCTTGGACAGTGACAATGAGCAGTTCTTC.

This clone was seen only a few times. For the CDR3, the DNA is TGCGCCAGCAGCCACGGACAGGGGGCCTACGAGCAGTACTTC. This gives the protein CASSHGQGAYEQYF. The chain has TRBV4-1 and TRBJ2-7; 10 bases are a match to TRBD1. The V gene's germline CDR1 is MGHRA and CDR2 YSYEKL. The V segment lost 3 bases and the J segment 2 bases; nucleotides outside the gene matches: 1. This CDR3 is 14 amino acids long.

The chain couples TRBV11-2 to TRBJ2-1; D unresolved. Germline V gives CDR1 SGHAT, CDR2 FQNNGV. The CDR3 extends over 14 amino acids. Trimming took 4 bases from V and 6 from J, leaving 13 bases between them. CDR3 sequence: CASSSRIAFNEQFF. For the CDR3, the DNA is TGTGCCAGCAGCTCTCGAATCGCATTCAATGAGCAGTTCTTC.

The chain has TRBV6-5 and TRBJ1-4, with 7 bases identical to TRBD1. This CDR3 has 14 amino acids. The germline V gene has CDR1 MNHEY and CDR2 SVGAGI. J was trimmed by 8 bases and V by 7 bases; bases with no gene match: 10. The CDR3 region has the DNA TGTGCCAGCACCAGGGGGTTGTCAAACGAAAAACTGTTTTTT. Translated, it gives CASTRGLSNEKLFF.

This clone came up a few times. The genes are TRBV14 and TRBJ2-7; 12 bases map to TRBD2. The J segment lost 2 bases and the V segment lost 0 bases, leaving 14 bases of the junction unmatched. CDR3 length equals 20 residues. Germline CDR1 reads SGHDN; CDR2 reads FVKESK. CDR3 protein: CASSQEYRGLAGSTTYEQYV. Written as DNA, the CDR3 is TGTGCCAGCAGCCAAGAGTATCGGGGACTAGCGGGCTCCACCACCTACGAGCAGTACGTC.

The table lists this clone with many counts. The V and J genes are TRBV5-1 and TRBJ2-4; 8 nucleotides line up with TRBD1. The length of the CDR3 is 16 residues. Germline loops: CDR1 SGHRS, CDR2 YFSETQ. The trim removed 5 bases at V and 0 bases at J, leaving 7 bases unmatched. In DNA form, the CDR3 reads TGCGCCAGCAGGGGAACAGGGGGTCCAGCCAAAAACATTCAGTACTTC. This codes for CASRGTGGPAKNIQYF.

V is TRBV5-6 and J is TRBJ2-1; 10 positions match TRBD2. Looked up from germline, CDR1 is SGHDT and CDR2 is YYEEEE. Trimming took 4 bases from V and 3 from J; bases not matched to a gene: 10. This CDR3 has 17 residues. This CDR3 is CASSHYFSGRIYNEQFF. In nucleotides, the CDR3 is TGTGCCAGCAGCCACTATTTTAGCGGGAGGATCTACAATGAGCAGTTCTTC.

The chain employs TRBV18 and TRBJ2-3, with TRBD2 identical over 11 bases. The CDR3 spans 16 residues. V dropped 5 bases and J dropped 2; count of bases not matched to a gene: 6. CDR1 and CDR2 from the germline V gene are KGHSH and LQKENI. The chain's CDR3 is CASSSGTSGFTDTQYF. The CDR3 DNA reads TGTGCCAGCTCATCCGGGACTAGCGGATTCACAGATACGCAGTATTTT.

The V call is TRBV30, the J call TRBJ1-1; a possible D gene is TRBD1 (6 bases). Germline values: CDR1 GTSNPN, CDR2 SVGIG (reference sequence). The V gene lost 0 bases and the J gene lost 9 bases, with 14 bases spanning the gap. This CDR3 is built from 13 residues. The CDR3 protein is CAWSVQGGWKAFF. As DNA, the CDR3 is TGTGCCTGGAGTGTACAAGGGGGATGGAAAGCTTTCTTT. Supplemented by reference TRBV30 and TRBJ1-1, the full variable domain reads SQTIHQWPATLVQPVGSPLSLECTVEGTSNPNLYWYRQAAGRGLQLLFYSVGIGQISSEVPQNLSASRPQDRQFILSSKKLLLSDSGFYLCAWSVQGGWKAFFGQGTRLTVV.

This clone was counted between two and nine times. The chain is built from TRBV7-6 and TRBJ1-1, with 7 nucleotides matching TRBD1. Germline V lookup: CDR1 SGHVS, CDR2 FNYEAQ. The CDR3 loop spans 17 amino acids. Germline trimming cut 3 bases from V and 2 bases from J; bases unmatched to any gene: 12. CDR3 in DNA: TGTGCCAGCAGCTTTGACAGGGCCCGAAGCCTTAACACTGAAGCTTTCTTT. Translated: CASSFDRARSLNTEAFF.

In its sample, this clone was seen a few times. The chain combines TRBV5-4 with TRBJ2-5; no clear D gene. Trimming stripped 1 base from V and 7 bases from J, with 8 bases between. This CDR3 has 12 residues. Germline V gene data show CDR1 as SGHNT and CDR2 as YYREEE (reference sequence). The CDR3 coding sequence is TGTGCCAGCAGCTTGTTTGAGTCGACCCAGTACTTC. This codes for CASSLFESTQYF.

The chain carries TRBV5-4 and TRBJ2-5; D is perhaps TRBD2 (7 bases). V was cut by 4 bases and J by 2 bases, with 12 bases left in between. The CDR3 covers 14 residues. CDR1 is SGHNT and CDR2 is YYREEE in the germline V gene (reference sequence). The CDR3 is CASSLRGAQETQYF. Here the CDR3 DNA reads TGTGCCAGCAGCCTACGGGGGGCACAAGAGACCCAGTACTTC.

The chain carries TRBV11-2 and TRBJ2-2; D not certain. Germline V gene data show CDR1 as SGHAT and CDR2 as FQNNGV. V dropped 5 bases and J dropped 1 base, with 11 bases sitting between them. There are 15 residues in the CDR3. The CDR3 spells CASSKNLGNTGELFF. The CDR3 DNA is TGTGCCAGCAGCAAGAACCTAGGGAACACCGGGGAGCTGTTTTTT.

This clone was seen many times. The J gene is TRBJ2-4, the V gene TRBV14; no firm D call. Germline V gene sequence: CDR1 SGHDN, CDR2 FVKESK. V lost 6 bases and J 7 bases, leaving 16 bases between the germline ends. The length of the CDR3 is 14 residues. Here the CDR3 DNA reads TGTGCCAGCAGTCCTTCGTCCAGCTCGAACATTCAGTACTTC. Its translation: CASSPSSSSNIQYF.

This clone has only a few counts. The V gene is TRBV18, the J gene TRBJ2-3; 8 nucleotides agree with TRBD1. CDR3 length equals 16 residues. Germline loops: CDR1 KGHSH, CDR2 LQKENI. With 3 bases clipped from V and 6 bases from J, the junction kept 11 bases outside the gene matches. In DNA, the CDR3 is TGTGCCAGCTCACCTAGGACAGGGAGTGGCGTCGATACGCAGTATTTT. Protein sequence: CASSPRTGSGVDTQYF.

V gene TRBV25-1 combines with J gene TRBJ2-7; no firm D call. The CDR3 is made up of 11 amino acids. CDR1 is MGHDK, CDR2 SYGVNS, per germline. The V end lost 8 bases, the J end lost 4 bases, and 9 bases lay between the germline ends. The CDR3 is CASGSGYEQYF. CDR3 nucleotides: TGTGCCAGCGGGTCGGGTTACGAGCAGTACTTC.